This T cell receptor (beta chain) appears in the sequencing data of a study of blood T cell repertoires in COVID-19. Study in general: Sites in the United States, Italy and Spain provided acute and convalescent COVID-19 samples. T cells, B-cell-depleted T cells, or PBMCs provided the cDNA or gDNA that served as material.

This CDR3 spans 13 amino acids. Germline V lookup: CDR1 SQVTM, CDR2 ANQGSEA. V gave up 7 bases and J gave up 1 base, with 10 bases separating them. In the original processing: It was from reference gene primer amplification that nucleated cell counts were estimated. Produced via immunoSEQ multiplex PCR; TCRdb's table is partial and in-frame only. V and J calls and clone size are copied from that table; D and trimming were computed from the DNA. The data hold 150,000 to 200,000 clones, with about 86% observed a single time. This sequence was found in a man over 45 with active or convalescent COVID-19. The sample taken for sequencing was peripheral blood. The rearrangement joins TRBV29-1 to TRBJ2-2, with unresolved D. The CDR3 nucleotides are TGCAGCGCCCGATCCGGGAACACCGGGGAGCTGTTTTTT. The encoded protein is CSARSGNTGELFF.